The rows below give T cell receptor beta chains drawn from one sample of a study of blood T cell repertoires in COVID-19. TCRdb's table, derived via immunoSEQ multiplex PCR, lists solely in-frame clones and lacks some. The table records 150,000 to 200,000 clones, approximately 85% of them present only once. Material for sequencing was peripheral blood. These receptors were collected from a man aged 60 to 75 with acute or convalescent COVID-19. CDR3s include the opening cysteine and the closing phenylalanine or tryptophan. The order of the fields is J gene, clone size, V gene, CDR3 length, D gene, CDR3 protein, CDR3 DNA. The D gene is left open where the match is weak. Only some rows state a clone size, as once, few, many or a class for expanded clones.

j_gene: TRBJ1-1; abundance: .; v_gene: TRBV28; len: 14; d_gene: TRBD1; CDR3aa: CASSPGGTNTEAFF; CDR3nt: TGTGCCAGCAGTCCAGGGGGGACGAACACTGAAGCTTTCTTT
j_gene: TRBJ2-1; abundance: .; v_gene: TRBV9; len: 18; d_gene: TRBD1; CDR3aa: CASSVGGWGTGGFNEQFF; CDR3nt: TGTGCCAGCAGCGTCGGTGGTTGGGGGACAGGGGGCTTCAATGAGCAGTTCTTC
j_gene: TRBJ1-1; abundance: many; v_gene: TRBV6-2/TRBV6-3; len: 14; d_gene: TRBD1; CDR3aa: CASSGTASWGEAFF; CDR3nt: TGTGCCAGCAGTGGGACAGCCTCCTGGGGTGAAGCTTTCTTT
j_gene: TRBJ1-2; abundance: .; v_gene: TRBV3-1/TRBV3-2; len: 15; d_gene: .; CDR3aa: CASSQRGGGNYGYTF; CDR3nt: TGTGCCAGCAGCCAACGCGGGGGTGGGAACTATGGCTACACCTTC
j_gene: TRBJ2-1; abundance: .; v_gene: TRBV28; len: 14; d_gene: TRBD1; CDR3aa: CASSLGGTGNEQFF; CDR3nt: TGTGCCAGCAGCCTAGGGGGCACGGGGAATGAGCAGTTCTTC
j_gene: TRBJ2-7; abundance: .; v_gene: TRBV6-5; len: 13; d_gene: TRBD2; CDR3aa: CASGLAGLYEQYF; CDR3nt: TGTGCCAGCGGACTAGCGGGGCTCTACGAGCAGTACTTC
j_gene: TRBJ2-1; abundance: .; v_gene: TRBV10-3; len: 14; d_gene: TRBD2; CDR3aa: CAIKREREDNEQFF; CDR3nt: TGTGCCATCAAACGGGAGCGGGAGGACAATGAGCAGTTCTTC
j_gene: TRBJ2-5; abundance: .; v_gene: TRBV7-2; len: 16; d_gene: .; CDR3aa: CASSKRRTGRGETQYF; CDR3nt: TGTGCCAGCAGCAAACGGAGGACAGGCCGGGGGGAGACCCAGTACTTC
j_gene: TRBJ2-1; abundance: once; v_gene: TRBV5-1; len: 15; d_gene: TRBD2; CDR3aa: CASSLSGSIGGEQFF; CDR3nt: TGCGCCAGCAGCCTTAGCGGGAGCATCGGGGGTGAGCAGTTCTTC
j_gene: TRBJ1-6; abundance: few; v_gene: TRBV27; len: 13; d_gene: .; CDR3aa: CASSGDNNSPLHF; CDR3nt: TGTGCCAGCAGCGGGGACAATAATTCACCCCTCCACTTT
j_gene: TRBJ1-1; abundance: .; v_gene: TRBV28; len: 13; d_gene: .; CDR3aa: CASSLVGGTEAFF; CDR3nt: TGTGCCAGCAGTTTAGTTGGGGGGACTGAAGCTTTCTTT
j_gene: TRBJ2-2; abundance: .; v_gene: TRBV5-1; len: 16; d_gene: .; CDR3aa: CASSLEWGQNLRELFF; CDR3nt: TGCGCCAGCAGCTTGGAGTGGGGACAAAATCTCAGGGAGCTGTTTTTT
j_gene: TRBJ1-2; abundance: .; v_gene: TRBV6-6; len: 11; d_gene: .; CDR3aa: CASRASGGYTF; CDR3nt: TGTGCCAGCAGGGCCTCAGGAGGCTACACCTTC
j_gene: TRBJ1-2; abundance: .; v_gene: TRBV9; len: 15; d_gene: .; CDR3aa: CASSSRTALGEGYTF; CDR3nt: TGTGCCAGCAGTTCCCGGACAGCCCTCGGGGAGGGCTACACCTTC
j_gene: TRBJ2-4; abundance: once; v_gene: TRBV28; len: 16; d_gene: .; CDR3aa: CASSLGGFSAKNIQYF; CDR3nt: TGTGCCAGCAGTTTAGGCGGGTTTTCAGCCAAAAACATTCAGTACTTC
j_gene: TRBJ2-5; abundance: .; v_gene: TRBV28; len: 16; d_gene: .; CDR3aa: CASSFPGGGPWETQYF; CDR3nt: TGTGCCAGCAGTTTCCCCGGAGGGGGCCCGTGGGAGACCCAGTACTTC
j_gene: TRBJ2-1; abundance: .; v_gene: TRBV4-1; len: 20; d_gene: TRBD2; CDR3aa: CASSQDPRASGRLRDNEQFF; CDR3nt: TGCGCCAGCAGCCAAGATCCCAGGGCTAGCGGGAGACTACGGGACAATGAGCAGTTCTTC
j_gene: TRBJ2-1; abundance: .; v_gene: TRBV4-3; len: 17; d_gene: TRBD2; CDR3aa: CASSPSVAGVGYNEQFF; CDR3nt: TGCGCCAGCAGCCCCTCGGTAGCGGGAGTAGGGTACAATGAGCAGTTCTTC
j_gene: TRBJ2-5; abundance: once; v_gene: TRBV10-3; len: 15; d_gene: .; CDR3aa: CAISESGLGDETQYF; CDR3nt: TGTGCCATCAGTGAGTCAGGACTGGGAGACGAGACCCAGTACTTC
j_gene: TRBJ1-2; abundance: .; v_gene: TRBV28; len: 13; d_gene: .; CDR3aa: CASSLVGANGYTF; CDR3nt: TGTGCCAGCAGTTTGGTGGGCGCGAACGGCTACACCTTC
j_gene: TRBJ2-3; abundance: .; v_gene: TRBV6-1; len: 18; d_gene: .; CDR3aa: CASSEKGLTGSSTDTQYF; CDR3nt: TGTGCCAGCAGTGAAAAAGGGCTGACAGGCTCTAGCACAGATACGCAGTATTTT
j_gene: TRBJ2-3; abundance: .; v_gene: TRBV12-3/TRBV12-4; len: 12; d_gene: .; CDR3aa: CASSPGGYTQYF; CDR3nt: TGTGCCAGCAGCCCTGGGGGGTACACGCAGTATTTT
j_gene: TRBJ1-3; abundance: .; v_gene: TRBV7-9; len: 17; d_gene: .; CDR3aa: CASSFPGSPSGGNTIYF; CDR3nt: TGTGCCAGCAGCTTCCCGGGCAGTCCGTCGGGAGGAAACACCATATATTTT
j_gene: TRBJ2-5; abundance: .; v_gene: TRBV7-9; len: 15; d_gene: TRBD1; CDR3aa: CASSLRTGLQETQYF; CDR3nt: TGTGCCAGCAGCTTACGGACAGGGTTACAAGAGACCCAGTACTTC
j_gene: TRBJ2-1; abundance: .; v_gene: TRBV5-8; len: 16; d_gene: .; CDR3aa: CASSIIAVSSYNEQFF; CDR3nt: TGTGCCAGCAGCATTATAGCGGTAAGCTCCTACAATGAGCAGTTCTTC
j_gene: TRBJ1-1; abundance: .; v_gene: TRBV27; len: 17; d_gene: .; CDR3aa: CASRLDFGIQGNTEAFF; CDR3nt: TGTGCCAGCAGATTGGATTTCGGGATACAGGGGAACACTGAAGCTTTCTTT
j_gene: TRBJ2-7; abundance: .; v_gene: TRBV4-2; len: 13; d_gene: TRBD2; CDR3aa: CASSRSLAGEQYF; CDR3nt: TGTGCCAGCAGCCGGAGCCTAGCGGGGGAGCAGTACTTC